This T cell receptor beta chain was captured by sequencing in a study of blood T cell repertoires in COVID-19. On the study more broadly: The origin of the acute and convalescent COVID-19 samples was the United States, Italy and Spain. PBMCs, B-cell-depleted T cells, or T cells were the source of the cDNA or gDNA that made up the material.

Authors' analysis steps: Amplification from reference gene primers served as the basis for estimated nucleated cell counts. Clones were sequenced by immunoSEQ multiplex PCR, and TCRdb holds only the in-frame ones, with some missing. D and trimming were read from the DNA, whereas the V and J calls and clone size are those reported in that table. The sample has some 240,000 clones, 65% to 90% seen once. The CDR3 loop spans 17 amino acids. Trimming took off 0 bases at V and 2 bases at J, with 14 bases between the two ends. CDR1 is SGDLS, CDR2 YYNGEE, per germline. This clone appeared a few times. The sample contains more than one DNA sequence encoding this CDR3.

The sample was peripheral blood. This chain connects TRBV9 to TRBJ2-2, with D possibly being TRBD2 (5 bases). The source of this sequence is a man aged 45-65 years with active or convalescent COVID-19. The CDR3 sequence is CASSVGRSGPNTGELFF. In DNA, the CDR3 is TGTGCCAGCAGCGTAGGTCGGAGCGGACCCAACACCGGGGAGCTGTTTTTT. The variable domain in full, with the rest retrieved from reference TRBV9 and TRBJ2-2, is DSGVTQTPKHLITATGQRVTLRCSPRSGDLSVYWYQQSLDQGLQFLIQYYNGEERAKGNILERFSAQQFPDLHSELNLSSLELGDSALYFCASSVGRSGPNTGELFFGEGSRLTVL.